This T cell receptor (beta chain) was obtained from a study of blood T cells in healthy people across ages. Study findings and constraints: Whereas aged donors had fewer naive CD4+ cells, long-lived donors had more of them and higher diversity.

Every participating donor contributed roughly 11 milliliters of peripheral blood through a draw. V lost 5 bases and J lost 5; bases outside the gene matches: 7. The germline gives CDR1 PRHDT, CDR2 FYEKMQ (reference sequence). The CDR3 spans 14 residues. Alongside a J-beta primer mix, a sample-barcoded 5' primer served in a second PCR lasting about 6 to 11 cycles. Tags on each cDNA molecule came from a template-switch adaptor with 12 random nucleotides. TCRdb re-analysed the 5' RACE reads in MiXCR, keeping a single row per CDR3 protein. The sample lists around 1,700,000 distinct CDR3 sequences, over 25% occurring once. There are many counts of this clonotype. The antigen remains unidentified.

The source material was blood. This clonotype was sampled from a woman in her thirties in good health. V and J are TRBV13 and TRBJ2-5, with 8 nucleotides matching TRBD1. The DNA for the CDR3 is TGTGCCAGCAGCCCCCGACAGGGGTTGGAGACCCAGTACTTC. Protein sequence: CASSPRQGLETQYF.